Following are 26 T cell receptor beta chains from one sample sequenced in a study of T cells in tuberculosis. Clones were read by immunoSEQ multiplex PCR, and TCRdb kept only the in-frame ones, dropping some. The table includes roughly 34,000 clones, 95% detected once. Sequencing input: PBMCs. The receptors here all came from a donor between 10 and 35 years old with latent tuberculosis or without tuberculosis infection.

This clone has a single count. The chain combines TRBV27 with TRBJ1-2; 9 bases are shared with TRBD1. The CDR3 extends over 15 amino acids. Looked up from germline, CDR1 is MNHEY and CDR2 is SMNVEV (reference sequence). V shed 4 bases and J 1 base; nucleotides not matched to a gene: 4. CDR3 bases: TGTGCCAGCAGTTCCCCGGGACAGGGTAACTATGGCTACACCTTC. Translation gives CASSSPGQGNYGYTF.

The table lists this clone with a count of one. The chain joins TRBV7-8 to TRBJ2-3; 12 bases agree with TRBD2. V dropped 2 bases and J dropped 1; count of bases not matched to a gene: 10. Per the germline V gene, CDR1 is SGHVS and CDR2 is FQNEAQ. The CDR3 sequence is 19 residues long. The CDR3 region has the DNA TGTGCCAGCAGCTTAACGAAACTAGCGGGAGGACATCGCACAGATACGCAGTATTTT. Its translation is CASSLTKLAGGHRTDTQYF.

This chain joins TRBV7-9 and TRBJ2-1, with D perhaps matching TRBD1 (5 bases). In germline, CDR1 is SEHNR, CDR2 FQNEAQ (reference sequence). The CDR3 loop spans 11 amino acids. Trimming shortened V by 4 bases and J by 13 bases, and 11 bases separated the two germline ends. CDR3 bases: TGTGCCAGCAGCTCTGACAGAGCCCAGTTCTTC. Residues: CASSSDRAQFF.

This chain links TRBV7-9 with TRBJ2-7; TRBD1 matches 10 bases. V was clipped by 4 bases and J by 3 bases; unmatched bases: 3. The germline CDR1 and CDR2 sequences are SEHNR and FQNEAQ (reference sequence). The CDR3 is made up of 14 amino acids. The CDR3: CASSSGTGVYEQYF. The CDR3, as DNA: TGTGCCAGCAGCTCCGGGACAGGGGTCTACGAGCAGTACTTC.

The rearrangement links TRBV6-5 to TRBJ2-5; 8 nucleotides agree with TRBD1. CDR3 length: 15 amino acids. CDR1 is MNHEY and CDR2 is SVGAGI in the germline V gene. J lost 1 base, V lost 6 bases, and 7 bases had no gene match. The CDR3 DNA reads as TGTGCCAGCAGGGGCCAGGGGGCCGGCCAAGAGACCCAGTACTTC. It encodes CASRGQGAGQETQYF.

This clone was observed once. The chain joins TRBV7-2 to TRBJ2-5; TRBD2 aligns across 8 bases. The germline V gene has CDR1 SGHTA and CDR2 FQGNSA. The ends lost 5 bases at V and 5 bases at J; junction bases unmatched: 10. The CDR3 is 15 residues long. In DNA form, the CDR3 reads TGTGCCAGCAGCAGGGGACTAGTCGGGACCGAGACCCAGTACTTC. The encoded protein is CASSRGLVGTETQYF.

This rearrangement joins TRBV19 to TRBJ1-5, with 9 bases aligning to TRBD1. The germline V gene encodes CDR1 LNHDA and CDR2 SQIVND (reference sequence). This CDR3 has 17 residues. Germline trimming cut 3 bases from V and 0 bases from J; bases unmatched to any gene: 6. The CDR3 coding sequence is TGTGCCAGTAGTATCTATTTGACAGGGGGTAGCAATCAGCCCCAGCATTTT. Translating it yields CASSIYLTGGSNQPQHF.

This clone was picked up a small number of times. The chain joins TRBV6-4 to TRBJ2-3; possibly TRBD2 for D (5 bases). V gave up 5 bases and J gave up 8 bases, with 17 bases separating them. CDR1 and CDR2 from the germline V gene are MRHNA and SNTAGT. The CDR3 extends over 14 amino acids. CDR3 region: CASSQTTHSGTQYF. CDR3 DNA: TGTGCCAGCAGTCAGACTACACACAGTGGTACGCAGTATTTT.

V and J are TRBV6-9 and TRBJ1-1; D might be TRBD1 (6 bases). The V and J ends lost 2 bases and 1 base respectively, with 17 bases between them. CDR1 is MNHGY and CDR2 is SVAAGI in the germline V gene. This CDR3 has 17 amino acids. The CDR3 loop is CASSYKGNRVRNTEAFF. CDR3 DNA: TGTGCCAGCAGTTATAAAGGAAACAGGGTGCGGAACACTGAAGCTTTCTTT.

The chain uses TRBV28 and TRBJ2-7, with 11 bases lining up with TRBD1. The germline gives CDR1 MDHEN, CDR2 SYDVKM. Trimming at V came to 6 bases and at J to 2 bases, leaving 9 bases not matched to a gene. The CDR3 totals 16 residues. CDR3 nucleotide sequence: TGTGCCAGCAGACCCAGTGCGGGACAGGGGGCCTACGAGCAGTACTTC. Translating it yields CASRPSAGQGAYEQYF.

CDR3 in amino acids: CASSHRTGGFNEQFF. The CDR3 DNA sequence: TGTGCCAGCAGCCACAGGACAGGGGGTTTCAATGAGCAGTTCTTC. This chain links TRBV11-3 with TRBJ2-1; TRBD1 aligns across 10 bases. This CDR3 is built from 15 residues. Losses at the gene ends were 5 bases for V and 6 bases for J; bases not matched to a gene: 7. Per germline, CDR1 SGHNT and CDR2 YENEEA.

In its sample, this clone was seen once. V usage is TRBV2 and J usage is TRBJ1-4; 7 positions match TRBD1. The CDR3 runs 15 residues. Trimming took 6 bases from V and 8 from J; bases not matched to a gene: 12. Germline lookup yields CDR1 SNHLY and CDR2 FYNNEI. CDR3 in amino acids: CASRSPRGLGEKLFF. Written as DNA, the CDR3 is TGTGCCAGCAGAAGCCCGAGGGGGCTGGGGGAAAAACTGTTTTTT.

This chain links TRBV7-2 with TRBJ2-5, with D unresolved. Trimming removed 5 bases from V and 2 bases from J, with 3 bases in between. Per germline, CDR1 SGHTA and CDR2 FQGNSA. CDR3 length: 11 residues. CDR3 DNA: TGTGCCAGCAGCCTACAAGAGACCCAGTACTTC. Protein product: CASSLQETQYF.

The V call is TRBV11-2, the J call TRBJ1-2; D not certain. The V and J ends lost 5 bases and 5 bases respectively, with 18 bases between them. This CDR3 comprises 15 residues. CDR1 is SGHAT and CDR2 is FQNNGV in the germline V gene. In DNA form, the CDR3 reads TGTGCCAGCAGCACTAGTACCGGGAGCCTATATGGCTACACCTTC. Its translation: CASSTSTGSLYGYTF.

The V and J genes are TRBV25-1 and TRBJ2-3, with 8 positions matching TRBD1. The V and J ends lost 1 base and 6 bases, in that order; junction bases with no gene match: 6. The CDR3 spans 15 residues. Germline values: CDR1 MGHDK, CDR2 SYGVNS. Here the CDR3 reads CASSEWRRGPDTQYF. CDR3 nucleotides: TGTGCCAGCAGTGAATGGCGCAGGGGGCCCGATACGCAGTATTTT.

The chain couples TRBV7-3 to TRBJ2-1, with a possible D match to TRBD1 (6 bases). The CDR3 loop spans 18 amino acids. Germline V gene lookup returns CDR1 SGHTA and CDR2 FQGTGA. V lost 2 bases and J 6 bases, leaving 23 bases between the germline ends. This CDR3 is CASSLGPALGAWGNEQFF. The CDR3 DNA sequence: TGTGCCAGCAGCTTAGGACCCGCCCTGGGGGCATGGGGCAATGAGCAGTTCTTC.

The chain employs TRBV19 and TRBJ2-7, with D tentatively TRBD2 (5 bases). CDR1 is LNHDA and CDR2 is SQIVND in the germline V gene (reference sequence). The CDR3 runs to 15 residues. Trimming took 6 bases from V and 1 from J, leaving 16 bases between them. DNA of the CDR3: TGTGCCAGTAGCCAGTTTGAGGGTAGGTCCTACGAGCAGTACTTC. Its translation: CASSQFEGRSYEQYF.

CDR3 amino acids: CASSRSSGRFYNEQFF. The CDR3 DNA sequence: TGTGCCAGCAGCCGGTCTAGCGGGAGATTCTACAATGAGCAGTTCTTC. This chain uses TRBV6-6 with TRBJ2-1, with 10 bases lining up with TRBD2. The CDR3 spans 16 residues. Germline V gene data show CDR1 as MNHNY and CDR2 as SVGAGI (reference sequence). The J segment lost 3 bases and the V segment lost 6 bases, leaving 8 bases of the junction unmatched.

The gene calls are TRBV18 and TRBJ1-5; tentatively, D is TRBD1 (6 bases). Germline CDR1 KGHSH, CDR2 LQKENI. CDR3 length equals 16 residues. With 2 bases removed from V and 6 bases from J, the gap between germline ends came to 17 bases. The CDR3 DNA sequence: TGTGCCAGCTCACCAGTGGATCGGGGGGCGAGTCAGCCCCAGCATTTT. This gives the protein CASSPVDRGASQPQHF.

The chain is built from TRBV6-5 and TRBJ2-7; no reliable D call. Trimming shortened V by 5 bases and J by 0 bases, and 8 bases separated the two germline ends. Germline values: CDR1 MNHEY, CDR2 SVGAGI. The CDR3 length is 13 residues. The CDR3 DNA reads as TGTGCCAGCAGTCCTGGCCTCTCCTACGAGCAGTACTTC. Translation: CASSPGLSYEQYF.

This sequence joins TRBV27 and TRBJ2-1; 7 bases agree with TRBD1. This CDR3 has 12 residues. The germline gives CDR1 MNHEY, CDR2 SMNVEV (reference sequence). V lost 6 bases and J lost 11; bases outside the gene matches: 7. Here the CDR3 reads CASRGQSTKQFF. CDR3 in DNA: TGTGCCAGCAGGGGACAGAGCACTAAGCAGTTCTTC.

This chain connects TRBV2 to TRBJ2-7; D ambiguous. V was trimmed by 0 bases and J by 0 bases, leaving 9 bases between them. The germline gives CDR1 SNHLY, CDR2 FYNNEI. The CDR3 has 15 amino acids. As DNA, the CDR3 is TGTGCCAGCAGTGAAGCGCAACAGTACTCCTACGAGCAGTACTTC. Its translation is CASSEAQQYSYEQYF.

CDR3 DNA sequence: TGTGCCAGCAGCCCAAGTATCCCCACGGGACTGTTTTTT. The encoded protein is CASSPSIPTGLFF. The chain carries TRBV11-2 and TRBJ1-4; no clear D gene. The germline V gene has CDR1 SGHAT and CDR2 FQNNGV. This CDR3 contains 13 residues. V was trimmed by 5 bases and J by 13 bases, leaving 17 bases between them.

This clone was detected once. The V call is TRBV4-1, the J call TRBJ1-4, with TRBD1 identical over 11 bases. The CDR3 runs 17 residues. After removal of 0 bases from V and 4 bases from J, the junction contained 4 bases not matched to a gene. Germline CDR1 MGHRA, CDR2 YSYEKL. CDR3 sequence reads: CASSQEGQGVFNEKLFF. In DNA, the CDR3 is TGCGCCAGCAGCCAAGAGGGACAGGGGGTCTTTAATGAAAAACTGTTTTTT.

The chain's CDR3 is CSAQTGHTEAFF. In DNA form, the CDR3 reads TGCAGCGCCCAGACAGGGCACACTGAAGCTTTCTTT. The chain uses TRBV29-1 and TRBJ1-1; 7 bases map to TRBD1. The CDR3 has 12 residues. After removal of 7 bases from V and 3 bases from J, the junction contained 5 bases not matched to a gene. The germline V gene has CDR1 SQVTM and CDR2 ANQGSEA.

The chain carries TRBV27 and TRBJ1-2, with 8 bases fitting TRBD1. Germline V CDR1 and CDR2: MNHEY, SMNVEV (reference sequence). The length of the CDR3 is 15 residues. Trimming at V came to 2 bases and at J to 4 bases, leaving 6 bases not matched to a gene. The CDR3 nucleotides are TGTGCCAGCAGTTTAGTCGCAGGGGGCATCTATGGCTACACCTTC. Protein product: CASSLVAGGIYGYTF.